This is a list of T cell receptor beta chains from one sample in a study of OX40 agonist ivuxolimab in advanced cancers. Libraries were prepared by immunoSEQ multiplex PCR; TCRdb keeps only in-frame clonotypes and omits some of them. The top ten clones hold approximately 1.8% of a sample with roughly 43,000 clones, 82% of them seen once. Sequencing was performed on CD4+ or CD8+ T cells sorted from blood, taken in a trial of the OX40 agonist ivuxolimab. The source of these receptors is an adult with an advanced solid tumor such as melanoma, head and neck, liver or kidney cancer. Each CDR3 is given with its conserved first and last residue. The order of the fields is V gene, J gene, D gene, clone size, CDR3 DNA, CDR3 protein. The D gene is left open where the match is weak. Not every row has a clone size; where given, it reads once, few, many or a size class.

>TRBV30|TRBJ1-3|-|-
TGTGCCTGGAGTGCCAATCGATTCTCTGGAAACACCATATATTTT
CAWSANRFSGNTIYF
>TRBV18|TRBJ1-1|-|few
TGTGCCAGCTCGACCGGGACGGCTAACACTGAAGCTTTCTTT
CASSTGTANTEAFF
>TRBV11-2|TRBJ2-3|-|-
TGTGCCAGCTTGAACCCAGGGTCTAGCACAGATACGCAGTATTTT
CASLNPGSSTDTQYF
>TRBV5-1|TRBJ2-1|-|-
TGCGCCAGCAGCCCCATGGGCGGGGCATACAATGAGCAGTTCTTC
CASSPMGGAYNEQFF
>TRBV2|TRBJ1-4|-|-
TGTGCCAGCAGTGAGTCGCAGGACCGGGGTGAAAAACTGTTTTTT
CASSESQDRGEKLFF
>TRBV10-1|TRBJ2-3|-|-
TGCGCCAGCAGCTCCACAGATACGCAGTATTTT
CASSSTDTQYF
>TRBV5-1|TRBJ2-6|TRBD1|-
TGCGCCAGCAGACTAGGGACAGGGACCACTTCCTCTGGGGCCAACGTCCTGACTTTC
CASRLGTGTTSSGANVLTF
>TRBV6-1|TRBJ2-1|TRBD1|-
TGTGCCAGCAGTGCTTCTGGGGGACAGGGGGCCCGGAATGAGCAGTTCTTC
CASSASGGQGARNEQFF
>TRBV11-2|TRBJ1-1|-|-
TGTGCCAGCAGCTACCGGGACCGTGGGGGCACTGAAGCTTTCTTT
CASSYRDRGGTEAFF
>TRBV5-1|TRBJ2-3|-|-
TGCGCCAGCAGCTTAGGACAGAGCACAGATACGCAGTATTTT
CASSLGQSTDTQYF
>TRBV18|TRBJ1-5|-|-
TGTGCCAGCTCACCTGGAGATCAGCCCCAGCATTTT
CASSPGDQPQHF
>TRBV7-2|TRBJ1-2|-|-
TGTGCCAGCAGCTTAGAAGGGCTAGGGTATGGCTACACCTTC
CASSLEGLGYGYTF
>TRBV21-1|TRBJ1-2|-|-
TGTGCCAGCAGCAACGAATCGACAGGGGTCGGCTATGGCTACACCTTC
CASSNESTGVGYGYTF
>TRBV5-6|TRBJ1-1|-|-
TGTGCCAGCAGCTTGGCCGGGGTCACTGAAGCTTTCTTT
CASSLAGVTEAFF
>TRBV6-1|TRBJ1-3|-|once
TGTGCCAGCAGTGAAGCGCTGGGGAGCTCTGGAAACACCATATATTTT
CASSEALGSSGNTIYF
>TRBV6-1|TRBJ2-1|-|-
TGTGCCAGCAGTGCTGAACAGGCTTCCTACAATGAGCAGTTCTTC
CASSAEQASYNEQFF
>TRBV4-2|TRBJ2-4|TRBD2|few
TGTGCCAGCAGCCAACCTAGCGGGGGAGCCAAAAACATTCAGTACTTC
CASSQPSGGAKNIQYF
>TRBV2|TRBJ2-2|-|once
TGTGCCAGCAGTGAAGTGAACTCGAACACCGGGGAGCTGTTTTTT
CASSEVNSNTGELFF
>TRBV6-1|TRBJ2-7|-|-
TGTGCCAGCGGAAAGACAGTACCCTACGAGCAGTACTTC
CASGKTVPYEQYF
>TRBV2|TRBJ1-6|-|-
TGTGCCAGCAGCTCGGATAATTCACCCCTCCACTTT
CASSSDNSPLHF
>TRBV6-6|TRBJ1-1|-|-
TGTGCCAGCAGTTACTCCGACAGGAACACTGAAGCTTTCTTT
CASSYSDRNTEAFF
>TRBV5-5|TRBJ2-7|TRBD2|-
TGTGCCAGCAGCCGCGGGACTAACCTCGAGCAGTACTTC
CASSRGTNLEQYF
>TRBV19|TRBJ2-7|-|-
TGTGCCAGTAGTGCCCCCGGGACACTTTCCTACGAGCAGTACTTC
CASSAPGTLSYEQYF
>TRBV6-6|TRBJ2-3|-|-
TGTGCCAGCAGTTACCGGCCGGGCACAGATACGCAGTATTTT
CASSYRPGTDTQYF
>TRBV11-2|TRBJ2-7|TRBD1|-
TGTGCCAGCAGCTTAGATGTCACAGGGGGTACCTACGAGCAGTACTTC
CASSLDVTGGTYEQYF
>TRBV4-1|TRBJ2-5|-|few
TGCGCCAGCAGGGAACAGGGCCTACCCCAAGAGACCCAGTACTTC
CASREQGLPQETQYF
>TRBV19|TRBJ2-3|-|-
TGTGCCAGTGAGAGGGACGGTAGCACAGATACGCAGTATTTT
CASERDGSTDTQYF
>TRBV6-5|TRBJ1-2|-|-
TGTGCCAGCAGGGCCTTAGACCACAACTATGGCTACACCTTC
CASRALDHNYGYTF
>TRBV5-6|TRBJ2-3|TRBD2|-
TGTGCCAGCAGCCACGGGGTAGCGGGGGGCCCCACAGATACGCAGTATTTT
CASSHGVAGGPTDTQYF
>TRBV19|TRBJ2-7|-|-
TGTGCCAGTAGCGCGAAACTAACGCCCTACGAGCAGTACTTC
CASSAKLTPYEQYF
>TRBV19|TRBJ2-3|-|-
TGTGCCAGTAGTATACGCGTGCTGGTCACAGATACGCAGTATTTT
CASSIRVLVTDTQYF
>TRBV7-2|TRBJ1-6|TRBD1|-
TGTGCCAGCAGCAACCCGGGACAGATTAATTCACCCCTCCACTTT
CASSNPGQINSPLHF
>TRBV2|TRBJ2-7|-|-
TGTGCCAGCCTTCCACAAGGGACGTCCTACGAGCAGTACTTC
CASLPQGTSYEQYF
>TRBV7-2|TRBJ2-2|-|-
TGTGCCAGCAGCTGGGGACTCCACACCGGGGAGCTGTTTTTT
CASSWGLHTGELFF
>TRBV29-1|TRBJ1-5|-|-
TGCAGCGTTGGAGGCAGCCTCAATCAGCCCCAGCATTTT
CSVGGSLNQPQHF
>TRBV18|TRBJ1-5|TRBD1|-
TGTGCCAGCTCGCCGGGACAGAACAGCAATCAGCCCCAGCATTTT
CASSPGQNSNQPQHF
>TRBV30|TRBJ1-4|-|-
TGTGCCTGGAATAGGGAGAGAAATGAAAAACTGTTTTTT
CAWNRERNEKLFF
>TRBV7-2|TRBJ1-2|-|once
TGTGCCAGCAGCTTAAGCCCGGAGCGTGGCTACACCTTC
CASSLSPERGYTF
>TRBV6-1|TRBJ1-6|-|-
TGTGCCAGCAGTGATGTCTCTGTTTCACCCCTCCACTTT
CASSDVSVSPLHF
>TRBV4-1|TRBJ1-2|-|few
TGCGCCAGCAGTCCCGACAGCAGCAGCAATGGCTACACCTTC
CASSPDSSSNGYTF
>TRBV19|TRBJ2-2|-|-
TGTGCCGTTAACTGGGGGGTAGGAACCGGGGAGCTGTTTTTT
CAVNWGVGTGELFF
>TRBV12-5|TRBJ1-3|-|-
TGTGCTAGTGGTTTGGTCACGGGGGCTAGGTCTGGAAACACCATATATTTT
CASGLVTGARSGNTIYF
>TRBV7-3|TRBJ1-1|-|-
TGTGCCAGCAGCTTACATCAGGGTACCACTGAAGCTTTCTTT
CASSLHQGTTEAFF
>TRBV16|TRBJ2-7|TRBD1|-
TGTGCCAGCAGCCAACGGGACTCGACAGGGGCTCAACTTAGGACTTACGAGCAGTACTTC
CASSQRDSTGAQLRTYEQYF